This TCR beta chain was documented in a study of blood T cells in healthy people across ages (dated by TCRdb to the mid-2010s). Some background on the complete study: Template switching captured roughly one uniquely barcoded TCR beta cDNA molecule per two T cells in model experiments. Age-related changes in TCR beta repertoire diversity were measured in the study by deep sequencing normalized with unique cDNA molecular identifiers. Donors were grouped into four age groups: young (average approximately 15 years), middle-aged (39), aged (roughly 62) and long-lived (just over 80). For two donors (one aged 18 to 30 and one aged 80 or older), the study analyzed two additional independent replicas of 1 million unique cDNA reads from the same blood draw. The paper's findings and limits, for the study overall: Observed TCR beta diversity correlated strongly with the percentage of naive T cells measured by flow cytometry. Estimates of total diversity based on one million sequenced T cells were considered lower bounds and underestimates. Compared with the aged group, more naive CD4+ T cells, fewer expanded clones and increased TCR diversity were shown by the long-lived group, suggesting age selection. Since profiling was done on bulk unsorted PBMCs, naive and antigen-experienced compartments could not be conclusively compared. Observed TCR beta diversity per million T cells fell roughly linearly with age, and a significant reduction was already apparent by age around 40. The CMV infection status of donors was not known, potentially confounding age-related changes in expanded clonotypes.

Counted from cysteine to phenylalanine, this CDR3 has 18 amino acids. The only DNA kept is the CDR3, 54 bases in frame from the first base. CDR1 is given as LGHNA and CDR2 as YNFKEQ, both from the germline V gene. V is cut by 0 bases and J by 0 bases, and the space between the germline ends is 18 bases. Library preparation was by 5' RACE. TCRdb records Illumina HiSeq 2500 as the sequencer. The second PCR ran for about 6 to 11 cycles and used a J-beta primer mix along with a sample-barcoded 5' primer. Each TCR beta cDNA molecule received a unique molecular identifier from a template-switch 5' adaptor carrying 12 random nucleotides. Each sample yielded at least 3 million CDR3-containing paired-end reads. First-strand cDNA was synthesized from all RNA with the Mint cDNA synthesis kit, primed by a TRBC-specific oligonucleotide. After uracil-DNA glycosylase treatment, a first 18-cycle PCR used universal primers M1SS and BC2_uni_R on all cDNA. In the authors' own workflow: For normalization, 1 million high-quality reads, each with a distinct molecular identifier, were randomly selected from each sample. Instead of being binned into consensus sequences, reads with shared molecular identifiers were discarded. MiTCR, run with a Q25 quality threshold and the strictest error-elimination algorithm, handled CDR3 identification, clonotype clustering and error correction. Lower-bound total TCR beta diversity was estimated with a nonparametric unseen species model using Euler transformation. The public reads were run again by TCRdb, first through fastp at Q25 and then through MiXCR, and only productive beta chains were kept. CDR3 protein duplicates are merged, each entry listing the most common genes and DNA. The V and J calls shown here were made by TCRdb, not taken from the authors' results. For this sample the table gives 600,000 to 1,000,000 distinct CDR3 sequences, of which 20% to 30% were detected only once. 3% to 4% of the sample rests with the top ten.

Concerning this clonotype: Its antigen remains undetermined. No base quality information exists; no much larger clone differs at one position.

Systemically healthy Caucasian individuals from Russia, around 39 in total and aged roughly 6 to 90 years, were included as donors. Each donor gave 8 to 10 milliliters of peripheral blood, drawn into EDTA-treated Vacutainer tubes. Ficoll-Paque density-gradient centrifugation was used to isolate PBMCs, with at least 6 million obtained per sample. Total RNA was extracted from PBMCs with Trizol reagent, with at least 5.5 micrograms obtained per sample. The percentages of naive CD45RAhigh/CD27high T cells were determined by flow cytometry on a PBMC aliquot from every donor. These sequences were also reported in another study, on T cells of mothers and their children. The second paper states: The donors were nine systemically healthy Caucasian individuals, made up of three mothers and their six children. cDNA synthesis used all of the extracted RNA, with 1.5 ug of RNA in each 15 ul reaction. In the second PCR, the M1S primer introduced both the sample barcodes and 2-4 random nucleotides. More than 9.5 million TCR beta CDR3 reads were obtained from each mother, and about 3 million reads were obtained from each child. In both related and unrelated pairs, thymic selection shapes the output of TCR recombination in a similar way, with inherited differences having only a minor effect. Normalized repertoire overlap was always slightly but never significantly higher in related than unrelated mother-child pairs. Persistent microchimeric T cell clones were not detected, at a sensitivity of roughly 100 clones per million clonotypes. Deep NGS was used in the study to compare the TCR beta repertoires of mothers and children and to look for features that separate related mother-child pairs from unrelated individuals. The mean age was roughly 40 +/- 4 years for the mothers and around 10 +/- 4 years for the children. After adapter ligation with NEBNext reagents, the libraries were sequenced on Illumina HiSeq 2000 with 100+100 nt paired-end reads. To avoid cross-contamination, the mother libraries and the child libraries were prepared a month apart and sequenced in separate runs. For each donor, somewhere between roughly 450,000 and 2,000,000 distinct TCR beta clonotypes were identified. Naive TCR beta clonotypes were estimated from low-frequency clonotypes matched to each donor's FACS-determined naive share, without sorting.

The receptor's source is a boy between 10 and 17 years old in good health. The chain joins TRBV4-2 to TRBJ2-7, with TRBD1 as a weak D call on 6 bases. Material for sequencing was blood. For the CDR3, the sequence is CASSQDWGQEDLSYEQYF. The nucleotide sequence is given as TGTGCCAGCAGCCAAGATTGGGGGCAGGAAGATCTCTCCTACGAGCAGTACTTC.